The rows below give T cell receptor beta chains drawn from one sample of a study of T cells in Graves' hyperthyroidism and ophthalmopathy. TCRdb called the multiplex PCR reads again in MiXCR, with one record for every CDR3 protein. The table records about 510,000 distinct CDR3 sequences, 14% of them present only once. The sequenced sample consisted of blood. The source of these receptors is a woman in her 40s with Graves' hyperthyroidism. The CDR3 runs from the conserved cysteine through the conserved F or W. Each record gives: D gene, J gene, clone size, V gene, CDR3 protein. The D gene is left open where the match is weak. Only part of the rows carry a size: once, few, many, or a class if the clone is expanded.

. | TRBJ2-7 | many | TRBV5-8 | CASSLSRSSYEQYF
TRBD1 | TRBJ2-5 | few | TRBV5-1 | CASSPGTGGWETQYF
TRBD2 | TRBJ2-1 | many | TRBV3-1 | CASGLAATYNEQFF
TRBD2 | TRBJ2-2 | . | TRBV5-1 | CASSLEMGLAGGRTGELFF
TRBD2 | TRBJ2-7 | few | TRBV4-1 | CASSQSSGLNYEQYF
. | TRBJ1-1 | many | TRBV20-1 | CSALPRGMNTEAFF
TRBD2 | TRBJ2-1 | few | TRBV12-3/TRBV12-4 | CASSLEVAGIVNEQFF
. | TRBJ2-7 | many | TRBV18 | CASSPPSRGDEQYF
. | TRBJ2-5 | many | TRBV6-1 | CASSDGPGGWETQYF
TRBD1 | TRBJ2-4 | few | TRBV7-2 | CASSFPPGQGNIQYF
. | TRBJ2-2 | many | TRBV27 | CASSLSLTGELFF
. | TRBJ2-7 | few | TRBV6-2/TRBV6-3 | CASSRLGGPEQYF
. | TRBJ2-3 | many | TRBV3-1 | CASSQITGVISDTQYF
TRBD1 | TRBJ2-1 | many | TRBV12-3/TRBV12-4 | CASTTVGQYNEQFF
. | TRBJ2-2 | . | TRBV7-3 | CASSLRGGAGTGELFF
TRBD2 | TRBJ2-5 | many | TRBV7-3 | CASSPNLAEETQYF
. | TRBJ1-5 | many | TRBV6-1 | CASSEARRGVDQPQHF
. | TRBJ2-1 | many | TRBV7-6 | CASSSTTSSYNEQFF
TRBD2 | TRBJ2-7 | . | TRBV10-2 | CASSEPPGTRDYPYEQYF
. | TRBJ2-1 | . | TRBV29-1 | CSVEGLPNEQFF
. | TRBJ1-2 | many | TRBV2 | CASSKNSGGYTF
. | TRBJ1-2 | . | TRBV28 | CASSLGQWYGYTF
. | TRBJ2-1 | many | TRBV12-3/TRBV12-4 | CASSLGLTSYNEQFF
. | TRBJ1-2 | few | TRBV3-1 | CASSQVGGTTANYGYTF
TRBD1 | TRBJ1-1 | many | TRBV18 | CASSPRGVDTEAFF
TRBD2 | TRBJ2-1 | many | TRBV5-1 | CASSLGTSGSNEQFF
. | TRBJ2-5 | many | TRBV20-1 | CSASRVETQYF
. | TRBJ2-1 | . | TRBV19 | CASSIDYYNEQFF
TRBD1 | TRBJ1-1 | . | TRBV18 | CASSPKGTGNMNTEAFF
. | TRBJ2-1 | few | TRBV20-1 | CSARGGSPPHEQFF
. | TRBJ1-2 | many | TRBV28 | CASSLYRVNYGYTF
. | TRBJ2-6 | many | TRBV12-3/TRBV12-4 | CASTVGGANVLTF
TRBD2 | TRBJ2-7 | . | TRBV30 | CAFKLAESYEQYF
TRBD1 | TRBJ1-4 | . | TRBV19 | CASTTATGENPEKLFF
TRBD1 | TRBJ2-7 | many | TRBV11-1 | CASSLSNRGSYEQYF
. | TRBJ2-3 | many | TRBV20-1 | CSANPSTDTQYF
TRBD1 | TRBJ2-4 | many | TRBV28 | CASSPRQGLNIQYF
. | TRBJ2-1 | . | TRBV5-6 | CASSQDRSEQFF
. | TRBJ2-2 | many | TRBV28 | CASSLSGPGELFF
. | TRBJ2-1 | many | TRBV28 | CASSLFGRNNEQFF
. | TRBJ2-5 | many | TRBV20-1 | CSAVRPNQETQYF
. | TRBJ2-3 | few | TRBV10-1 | CASSDIKDRGLRNTQYF